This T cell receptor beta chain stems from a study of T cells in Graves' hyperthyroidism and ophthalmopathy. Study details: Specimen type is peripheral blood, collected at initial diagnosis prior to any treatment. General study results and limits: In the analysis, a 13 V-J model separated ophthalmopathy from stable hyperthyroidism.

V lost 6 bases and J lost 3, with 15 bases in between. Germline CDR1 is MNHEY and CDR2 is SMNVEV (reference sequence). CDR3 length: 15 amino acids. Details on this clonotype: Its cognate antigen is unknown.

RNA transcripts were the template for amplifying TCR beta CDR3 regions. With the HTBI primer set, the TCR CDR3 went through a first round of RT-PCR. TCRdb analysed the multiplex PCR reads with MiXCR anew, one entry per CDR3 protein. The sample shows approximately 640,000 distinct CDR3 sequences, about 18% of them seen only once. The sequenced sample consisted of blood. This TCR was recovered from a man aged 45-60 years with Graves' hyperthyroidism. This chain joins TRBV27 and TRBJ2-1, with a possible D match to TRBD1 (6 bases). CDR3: CASSPRGHNYNEQFF. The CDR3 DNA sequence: TGTGCCAGCAGCCCTAGGGGACACAACTACAATGAGCAGTTCTTC.